Detailed here is one T cell receptor beta chain. This table comes from immunoSEQ multiplex PCR, and its TCRdb copy is limited to in-frame clones, with some not included. The table records some 68,000 clones, 92% of them present only once. Germline V gene data show CDR1 as MDHEN and CDR2 as SYDVKM. The CDR3 sequence is 17 residues long. With V trimmed by 2 bases and J by 3 bases, 12 bases remained unmatched. The data are from a study of technical replicates of blood from several donors. The sequencing sample was made of T cells isolated from PBMCs. The V call is TRBV28, the J call TRBJ1-1, with 7 bases matching TRBD1. This sequence originates from a human donor in good health. CDR3 loop: CASSLRGQLFVDTEAFF. DNA for the CDR3: TGTGCCAGCAGTTTAAGGGGACAGCTCTTCGTGGACACTGAAGCTTTCTTT. The variable domain in full, completed from reference TRBV28 and TRBJ1-1, reads DVKVTQSSRYLVKRTGEKVFLECVQDMDHENMFWYRQDPGLGLRLIYFSYDVKMKEKGDIPEGYSVSREKKERFSLILESASTNQTSMYLCASSLRGQLFVDTEAFFGQGTRLTVV.